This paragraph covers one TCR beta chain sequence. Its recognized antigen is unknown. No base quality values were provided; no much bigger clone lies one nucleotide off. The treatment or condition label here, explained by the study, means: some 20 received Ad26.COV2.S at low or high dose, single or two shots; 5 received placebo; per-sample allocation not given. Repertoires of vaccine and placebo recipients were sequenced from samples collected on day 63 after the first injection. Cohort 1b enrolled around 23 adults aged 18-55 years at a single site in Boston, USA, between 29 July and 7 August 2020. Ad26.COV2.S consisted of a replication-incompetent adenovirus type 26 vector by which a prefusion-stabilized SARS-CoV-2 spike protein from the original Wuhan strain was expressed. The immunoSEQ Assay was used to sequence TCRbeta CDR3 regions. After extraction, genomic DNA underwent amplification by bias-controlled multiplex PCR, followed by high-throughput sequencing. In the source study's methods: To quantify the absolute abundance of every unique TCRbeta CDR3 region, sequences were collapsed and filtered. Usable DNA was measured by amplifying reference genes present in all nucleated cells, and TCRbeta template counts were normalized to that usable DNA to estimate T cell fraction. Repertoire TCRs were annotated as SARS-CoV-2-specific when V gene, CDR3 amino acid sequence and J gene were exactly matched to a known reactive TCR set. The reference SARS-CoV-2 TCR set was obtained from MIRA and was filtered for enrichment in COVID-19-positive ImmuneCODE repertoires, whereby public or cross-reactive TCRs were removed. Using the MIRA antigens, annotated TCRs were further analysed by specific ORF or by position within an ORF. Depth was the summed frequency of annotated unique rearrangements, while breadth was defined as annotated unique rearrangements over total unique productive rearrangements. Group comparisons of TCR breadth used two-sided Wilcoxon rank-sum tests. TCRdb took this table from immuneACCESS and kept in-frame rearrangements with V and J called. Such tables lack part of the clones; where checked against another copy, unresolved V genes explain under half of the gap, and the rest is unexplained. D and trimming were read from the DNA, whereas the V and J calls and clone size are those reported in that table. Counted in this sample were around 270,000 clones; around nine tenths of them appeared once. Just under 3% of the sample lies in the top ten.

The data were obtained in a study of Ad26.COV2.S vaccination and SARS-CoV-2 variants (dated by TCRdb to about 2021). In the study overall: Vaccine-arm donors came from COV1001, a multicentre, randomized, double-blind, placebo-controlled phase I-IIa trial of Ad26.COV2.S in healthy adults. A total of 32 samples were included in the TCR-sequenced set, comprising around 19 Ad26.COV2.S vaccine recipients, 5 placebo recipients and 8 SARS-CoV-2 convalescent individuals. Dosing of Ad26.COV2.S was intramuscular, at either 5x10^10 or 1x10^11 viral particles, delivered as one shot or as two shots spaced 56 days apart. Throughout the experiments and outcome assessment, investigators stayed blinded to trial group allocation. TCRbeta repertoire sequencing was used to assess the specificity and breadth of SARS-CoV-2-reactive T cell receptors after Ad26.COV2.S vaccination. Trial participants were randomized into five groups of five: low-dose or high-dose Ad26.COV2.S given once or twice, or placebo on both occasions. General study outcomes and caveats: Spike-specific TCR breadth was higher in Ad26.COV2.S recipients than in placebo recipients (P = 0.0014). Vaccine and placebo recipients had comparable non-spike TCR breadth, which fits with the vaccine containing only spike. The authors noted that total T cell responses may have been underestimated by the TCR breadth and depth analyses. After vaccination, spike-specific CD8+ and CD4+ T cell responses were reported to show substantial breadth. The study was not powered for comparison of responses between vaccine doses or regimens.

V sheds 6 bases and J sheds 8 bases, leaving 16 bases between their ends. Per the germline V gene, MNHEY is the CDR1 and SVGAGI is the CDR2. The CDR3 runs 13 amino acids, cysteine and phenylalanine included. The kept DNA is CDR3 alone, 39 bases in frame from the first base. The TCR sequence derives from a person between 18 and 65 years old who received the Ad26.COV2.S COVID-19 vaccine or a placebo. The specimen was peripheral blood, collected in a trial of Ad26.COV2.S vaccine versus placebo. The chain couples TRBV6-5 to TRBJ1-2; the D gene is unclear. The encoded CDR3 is CASSSGPPRGYTF. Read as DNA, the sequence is TGTGCCAGCAGCTCCGGCCCCCCTAGGGGCTACACCTTC.